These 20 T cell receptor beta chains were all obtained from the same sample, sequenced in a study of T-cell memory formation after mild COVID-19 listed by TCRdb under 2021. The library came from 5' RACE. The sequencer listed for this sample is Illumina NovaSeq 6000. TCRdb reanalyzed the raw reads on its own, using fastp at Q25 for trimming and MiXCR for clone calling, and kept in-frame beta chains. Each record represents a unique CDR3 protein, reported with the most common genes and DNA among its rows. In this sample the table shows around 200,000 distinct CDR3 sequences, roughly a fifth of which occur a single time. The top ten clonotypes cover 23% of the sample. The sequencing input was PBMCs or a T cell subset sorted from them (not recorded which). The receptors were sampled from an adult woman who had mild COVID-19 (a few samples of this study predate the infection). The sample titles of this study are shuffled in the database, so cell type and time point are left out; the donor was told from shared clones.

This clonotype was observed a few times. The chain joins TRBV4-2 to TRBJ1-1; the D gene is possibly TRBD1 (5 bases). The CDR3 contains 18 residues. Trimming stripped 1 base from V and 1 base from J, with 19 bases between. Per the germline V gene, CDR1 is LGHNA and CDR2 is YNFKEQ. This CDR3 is CASSQVHLVGGTNTEAFF. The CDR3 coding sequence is TGTGCCAGCAGCCAAGTCCACCTTGTGGGGGGGACGAACACTGAAGCTTTCTTT.

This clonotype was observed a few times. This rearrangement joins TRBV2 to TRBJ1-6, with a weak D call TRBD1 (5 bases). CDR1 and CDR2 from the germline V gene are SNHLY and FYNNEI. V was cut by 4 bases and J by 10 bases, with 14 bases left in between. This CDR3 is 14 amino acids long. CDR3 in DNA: TGTGCCAGCAGTGCCGGAGAAGGGGAATCACCCCTCCACTTT. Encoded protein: CASSAGEGESPLHF. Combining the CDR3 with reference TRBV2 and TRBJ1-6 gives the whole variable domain EPEVTQTPSHQVTQMGQEVILRCVPISNHLYFYWYRQILGQKVEFLVSFYNNEISEKSEIFDDQFSVERPDGSNFTLKIRSTKLEDSAMYFCASSAGEGESPLHFGNGTRLTVT.

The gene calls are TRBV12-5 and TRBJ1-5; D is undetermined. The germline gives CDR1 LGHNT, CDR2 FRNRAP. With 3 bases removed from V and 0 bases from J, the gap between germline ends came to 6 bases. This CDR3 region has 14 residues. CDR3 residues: CASGLGGSNQPQHF. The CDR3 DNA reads TGTGCTAGTGGTTTAGGAGGTAGCAATCAGCCCCAGCATTTT. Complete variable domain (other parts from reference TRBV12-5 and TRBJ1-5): DARVTQTPRHKVTEMGQEVTMRCQPILGHNTVFWYRQTMMQGLELLAYFRNRAPLDDSGMPKDRFSAEMPDATLATLKIQPSEPRDSAVYFCASGLGGSNQPQHFGDGTRLSIL.

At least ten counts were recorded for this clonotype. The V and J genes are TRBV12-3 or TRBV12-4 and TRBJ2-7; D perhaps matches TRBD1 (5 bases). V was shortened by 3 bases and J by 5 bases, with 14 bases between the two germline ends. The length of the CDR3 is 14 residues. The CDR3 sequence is CASSLQGVKDEQYF. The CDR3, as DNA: TGTGCCAGCAGTTTGCAGGGTGTTAAGGACGAGCAGTACTTC.

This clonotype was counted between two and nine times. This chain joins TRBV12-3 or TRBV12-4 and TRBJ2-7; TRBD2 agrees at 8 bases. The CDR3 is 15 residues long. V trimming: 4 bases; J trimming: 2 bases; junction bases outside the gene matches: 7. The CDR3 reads CASSSSGPGTYEQYF. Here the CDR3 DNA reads TGTGCCAGCAGTTCTAGCGGGCCTGGAACCTACGAGCAGTACTTC.

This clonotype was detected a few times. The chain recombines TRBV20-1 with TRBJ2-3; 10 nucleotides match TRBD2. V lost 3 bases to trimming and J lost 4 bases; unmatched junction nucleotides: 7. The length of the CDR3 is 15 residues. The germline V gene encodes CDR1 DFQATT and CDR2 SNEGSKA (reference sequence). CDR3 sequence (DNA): TGCAGTGCTAGGGATTTAGCGGGAGGCGCAGATACGCAGTATTTT. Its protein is CSARDLAGGADTQYF.

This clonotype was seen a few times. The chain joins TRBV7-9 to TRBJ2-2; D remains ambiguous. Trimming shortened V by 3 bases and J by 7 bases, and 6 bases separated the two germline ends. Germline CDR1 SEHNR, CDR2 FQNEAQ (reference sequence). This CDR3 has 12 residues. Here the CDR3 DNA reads TGTGCCAGCAGCTTTCCCCGCGGGGAGCTGTTTTTT. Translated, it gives CASSFPRGELFF.

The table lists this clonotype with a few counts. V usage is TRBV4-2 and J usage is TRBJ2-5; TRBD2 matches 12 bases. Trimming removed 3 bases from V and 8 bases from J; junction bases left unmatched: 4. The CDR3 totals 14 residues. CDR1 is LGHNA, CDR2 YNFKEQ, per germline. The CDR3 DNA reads TGTGCCAGCAGCCATGAGACTAGCGGGAGCACCCAGTACTTC. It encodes CASSHETSGSTQYF.

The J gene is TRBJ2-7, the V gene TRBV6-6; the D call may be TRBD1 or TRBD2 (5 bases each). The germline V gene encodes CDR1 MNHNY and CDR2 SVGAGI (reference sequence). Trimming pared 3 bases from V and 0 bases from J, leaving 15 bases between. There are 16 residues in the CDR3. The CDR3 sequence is CASSYSIGTDSYEQYF. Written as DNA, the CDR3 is TGTGCCAGCAGTTATTCCATCGGGACGGACTCCTACGAGCAGTACTTC.

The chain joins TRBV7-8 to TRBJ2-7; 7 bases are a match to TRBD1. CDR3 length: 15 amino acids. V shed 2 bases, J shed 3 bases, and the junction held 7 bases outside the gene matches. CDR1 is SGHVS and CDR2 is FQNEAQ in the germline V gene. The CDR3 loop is CASSLTGDSHYEQYF. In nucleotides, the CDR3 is TGTGCCAGCAGCTTAACCGGGGACAGCCACTACGAGCAGTACTTC.

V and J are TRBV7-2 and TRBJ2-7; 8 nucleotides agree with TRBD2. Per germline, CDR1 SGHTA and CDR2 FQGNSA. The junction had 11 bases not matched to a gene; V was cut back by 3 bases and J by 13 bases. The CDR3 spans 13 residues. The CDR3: CASSFPGAGGPYF. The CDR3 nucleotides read TGTGCCAGCAGCTTCCCTGGGGCGGGAGGTCCTTACTTC.

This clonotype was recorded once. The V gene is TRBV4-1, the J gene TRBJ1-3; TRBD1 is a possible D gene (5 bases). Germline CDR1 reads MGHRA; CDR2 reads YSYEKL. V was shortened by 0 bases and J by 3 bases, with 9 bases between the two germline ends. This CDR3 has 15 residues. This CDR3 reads CASSQDKGDGNTIYF. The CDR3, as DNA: TGCGCCAGCAGCCAAGATAAAGGGGATGGAAACACCATATATTTT.

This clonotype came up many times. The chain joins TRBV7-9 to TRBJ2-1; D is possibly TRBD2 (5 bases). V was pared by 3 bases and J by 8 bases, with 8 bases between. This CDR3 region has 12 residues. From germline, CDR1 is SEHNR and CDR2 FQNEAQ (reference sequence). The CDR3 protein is CASSFGIDEQFF. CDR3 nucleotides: TGTGCCAGCAGCTTCGGGATAGATGAGCAGTTCTTC.

CDR3 nucleotides: TGTGCCACCAGTGATCAGGACAGGGGACCAAATTACCATGGCTACACCTTC. Encoded protein: CATSDQDRGPNYHGYTF. The V gene is TRBV24-1, the J gene TRBJ1-2, with 9 bases lining up with TRBD1. V lost 3 bases to trimming and J lost 6 bases; unmatched junction nucleotides: 13. This CDR3 comprises 17 residues. CDR1 KGHDR and CDR2 SFDVKD come from the germline V gene.

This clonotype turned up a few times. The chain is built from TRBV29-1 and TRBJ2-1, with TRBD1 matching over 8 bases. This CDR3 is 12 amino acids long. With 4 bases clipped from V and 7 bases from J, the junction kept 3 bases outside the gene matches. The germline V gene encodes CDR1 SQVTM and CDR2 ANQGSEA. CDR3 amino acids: CSVGQGANEQFF. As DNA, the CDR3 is TGCAGCGTTGGGCAGGGGGCGAATGAGCAGTTCTTC.

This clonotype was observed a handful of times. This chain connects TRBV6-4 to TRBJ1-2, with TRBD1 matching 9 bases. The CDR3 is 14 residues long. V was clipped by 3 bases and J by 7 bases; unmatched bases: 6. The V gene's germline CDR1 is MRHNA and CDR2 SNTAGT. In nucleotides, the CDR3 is TGTGCCAGCAGTGAACACAGGGGGCTCGGTGGCTACACCTTC. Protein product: CASSEHRGLGGYTF.

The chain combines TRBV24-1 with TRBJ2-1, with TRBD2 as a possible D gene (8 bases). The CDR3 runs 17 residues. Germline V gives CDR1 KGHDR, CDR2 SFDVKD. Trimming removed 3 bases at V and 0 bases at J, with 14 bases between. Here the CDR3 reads CATSDNGGDSSYNEQFF. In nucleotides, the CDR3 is TGTGCCACCAGTGATAACGGGGGGGACAGCTCCTACAATGAGCAGTTCTTC.

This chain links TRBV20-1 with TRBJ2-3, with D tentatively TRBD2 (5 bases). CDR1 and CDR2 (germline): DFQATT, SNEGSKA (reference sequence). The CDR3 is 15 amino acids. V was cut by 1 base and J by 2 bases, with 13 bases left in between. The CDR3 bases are TGCAGTGCTAGAGCCCTGCTAGCTTACACAGATACGCAGTATTTT. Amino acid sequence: CSARALLAYTDTQYF.

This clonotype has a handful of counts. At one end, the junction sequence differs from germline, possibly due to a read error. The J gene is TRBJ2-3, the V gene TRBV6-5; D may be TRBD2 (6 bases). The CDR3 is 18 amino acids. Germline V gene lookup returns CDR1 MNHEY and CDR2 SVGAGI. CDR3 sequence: CASSHSLFGEVSTDTQYF. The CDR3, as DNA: TGTGCCAGCAGTCACTCTCTTTTTGGGGAGGTTAGCACAGATACGCAGTATTTT.

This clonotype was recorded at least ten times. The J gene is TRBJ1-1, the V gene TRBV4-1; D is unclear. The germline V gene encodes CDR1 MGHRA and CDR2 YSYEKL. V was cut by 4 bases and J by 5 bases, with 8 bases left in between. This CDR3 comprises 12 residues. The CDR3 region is CASSPRGTEAFF. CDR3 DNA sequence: TGCGCCAGCAGCCCGCGTGGTACTGAAGCTTTCTTT.